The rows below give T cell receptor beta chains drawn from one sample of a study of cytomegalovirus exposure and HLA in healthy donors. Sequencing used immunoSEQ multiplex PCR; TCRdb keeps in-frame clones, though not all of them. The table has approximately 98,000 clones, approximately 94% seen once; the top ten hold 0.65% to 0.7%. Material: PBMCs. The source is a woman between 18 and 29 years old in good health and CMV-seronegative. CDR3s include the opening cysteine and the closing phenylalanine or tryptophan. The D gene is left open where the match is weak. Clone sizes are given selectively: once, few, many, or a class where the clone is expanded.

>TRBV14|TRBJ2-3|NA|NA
TGTGCCAGCAGCCCCGGGACACCAAACACAGATACGCAGTATTTT
CASSPGTPNTDTQYF
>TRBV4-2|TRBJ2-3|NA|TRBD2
TGTGCCAGCAGCCAAGATCTCATTGGAGCGGGGGGAAGCACAGATACGCAGTATTTT
CASSQDLIGAGGSTDTQYF
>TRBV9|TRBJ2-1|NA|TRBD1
TGTGCCAGCAGCGTAAGCCTGGGGACAGACAATGAGCAGTTCTTC
CASSVSLGTDNEQFF
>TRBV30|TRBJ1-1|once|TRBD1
TGTGCCTGGAGCCCAGGGGGCACTGAAGCTTTCTTT
CAWSPGGTEAFF
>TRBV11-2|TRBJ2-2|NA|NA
TGTGCCAGCAGCTTAGGTCTGGGGCGCGGTGGGACCGGGGAGCTGTTTTTT
CASSLGLGRGGTGELFF
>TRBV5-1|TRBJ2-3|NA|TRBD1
TGCGCCAGCAGCTTGACAGGCTTGGACAGGGACTCGGATACGCAGTATTTT
CASSLTGLDRDSDTQYF
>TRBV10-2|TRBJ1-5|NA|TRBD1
TGCGCCAGCAGTGAGTCGAGGACAGGGAGGGTCAATCAGCCCCAGCATTTT
CASSESRTGRVNQPQHF
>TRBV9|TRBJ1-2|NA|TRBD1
TGTGCCAGCACAATCGGGCAGGGGGGTAACTATGGCTACACCTTC
CASTIGQGGNYGYTF
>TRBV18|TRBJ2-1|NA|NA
TGTGCCAGCTCACCCGGATTAGGAGGGGGCTCCTCCGGCTCCTACAATGAGCAGTTCTTC
CASSPGLGGGSSGSYNEQFF
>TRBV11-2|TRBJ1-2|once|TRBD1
TGTGCCAGCAGCTTGCAGACAGGGGGCTATGGCTACACCTTC
CASSLQTGGYGYTF
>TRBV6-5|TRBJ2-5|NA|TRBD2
TGTGCCAGCAGTTACCGGGGCGGGGGGGCCGTGGAGACCCAGTACTTC
CASSYRGGGAVETQYF
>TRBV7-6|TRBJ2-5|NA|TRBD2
TGTGCCAGCAGCCACAAGCGGGGGGGCCCCCAAGAGACCCAGTACTTC
CASSHKRGGPQETQYF
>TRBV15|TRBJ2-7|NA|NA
TGTGCCACCAGTCCCGGGTCGGGGGTCTACGAGCAGTACTTC
CATSPGSGVYEQYF
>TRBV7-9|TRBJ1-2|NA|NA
TGTGCCAGCAGCCTCTCAGTTAACTATGGCTACACCTTC
CASSLSVNYGYTF
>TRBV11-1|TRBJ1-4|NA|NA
TGTGCCAGCAGCGCGACAGTGTCTAATGAAAAACTGTTTTTT
CASSATVSNEKLFF
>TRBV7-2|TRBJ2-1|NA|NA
TGTGCCAGCAGCTTAAGTCGGGGGAATGAGCAGTTCTTC
CASSLSRGNEQFF
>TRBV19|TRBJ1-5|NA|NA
TGTGCCACATTGGACTTGATGGGCAATCAGCCCCAGCATTTT
CATLDLMGNQPQHF
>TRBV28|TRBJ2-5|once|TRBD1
TGTGCCAGCACCCTAGGACAGGACAGGGAGACCCAGTACTTC
CASTLGQDRETQYF
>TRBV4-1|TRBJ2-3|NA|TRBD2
TGCGCCAGCAGCCAAGTCGAGGGACTAGACACAGATACGCAGTATTTT
CASSQVEGLDTDTQYF
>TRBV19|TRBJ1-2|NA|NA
TGTGCCAGTAAACTACAGGGCACAGCTAACTATGGCTACACCTTC
CASKLQGTANYGYTF